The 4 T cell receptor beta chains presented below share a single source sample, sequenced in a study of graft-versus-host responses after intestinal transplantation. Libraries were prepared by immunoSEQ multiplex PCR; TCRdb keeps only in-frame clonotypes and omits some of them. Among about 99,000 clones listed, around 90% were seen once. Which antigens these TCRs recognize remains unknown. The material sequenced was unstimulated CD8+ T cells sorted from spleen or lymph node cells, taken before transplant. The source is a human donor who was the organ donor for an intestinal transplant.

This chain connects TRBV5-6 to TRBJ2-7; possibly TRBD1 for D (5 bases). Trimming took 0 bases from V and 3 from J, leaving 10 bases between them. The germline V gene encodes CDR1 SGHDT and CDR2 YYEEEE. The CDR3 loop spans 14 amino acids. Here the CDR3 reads CASSLAGIIYEQYF. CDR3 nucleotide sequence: TGTGCCAGCAGCTTGGCAGGGATTATCTACGAGCAGTACTTC.

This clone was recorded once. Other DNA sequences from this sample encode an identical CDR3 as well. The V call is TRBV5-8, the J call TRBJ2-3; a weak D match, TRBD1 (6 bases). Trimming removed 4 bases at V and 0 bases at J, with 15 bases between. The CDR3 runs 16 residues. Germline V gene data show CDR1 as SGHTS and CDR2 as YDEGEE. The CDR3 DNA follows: TGTGCCAGCAGCCCCTGGACAGCCTCCAGCACAGATACGCAGTATTTT. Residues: CASSPWTASSTDTQYF.

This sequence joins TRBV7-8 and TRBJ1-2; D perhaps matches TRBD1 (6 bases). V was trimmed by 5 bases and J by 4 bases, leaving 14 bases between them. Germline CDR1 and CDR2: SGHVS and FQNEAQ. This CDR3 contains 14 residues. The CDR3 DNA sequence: TGTGCCAGCAGCCACGGGGGGCAAGGCTATGGCTACACCTTC. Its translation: CASSHGGQGYGYTF.

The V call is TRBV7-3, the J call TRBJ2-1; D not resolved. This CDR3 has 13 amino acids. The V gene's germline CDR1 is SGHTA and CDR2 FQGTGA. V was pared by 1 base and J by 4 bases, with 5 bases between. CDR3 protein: CASSLIQYNEQFF. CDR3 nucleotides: TGTGCCAGCAGCTTAATTCAGTACAATGAGCAGTTCTTC.